This record looks at one T cell receptor (beta chain) sequence and its context. What this receptor recognizes is not known. The input lacks base qualities; no much larger clone sits a single base away. Synthetic TCR analog templates were spiked into each PCR so that absolute template abundance could be estimated from read counts. The immunoSEQ assay was used to amplify TCRbeta CDR3 regions from genomic DNA with bias-controlled V and J gene primers. Sequencing of rearranged TCRbeta segments was performed at approximately 20X coverage. In the source study's methods: Clustering was used to correct sequencing errors, and CDR3s were annotated against IMGT so that V, D and J genes could be assigned. Downstream analyses used only productive TCRbeta rearrangements, leaving out any out-of-frame or stop-codon sequences. Clonality was calculated as one minus the Shannon entropy normalized by the log of the number of unique productive sequences. Fisher's exact test with Benjamini-Hochberg correction, using a cutoff of adjusted p below 0.01, was how clones that differed between time points or between blood and tumor were identified. TCRdb's version of the immuneACCESS table is confined to in-frame rearrangements and falls short of the full clone set. An unresolved V gene accounts for under half of the shortfall where checked; the remainder is of unknown origin. Clonal size and the V and J genes are those of that table, whereas D and trimming came from the DNA. This sample comprises 80,000 to 90,000 clones, 85% of them detected only once. The top ten constitute approximately 14% of the sample.

This entry belongs to a study of PD-L1 blockade in urothelial cancer (dated by TCRdb to 2015 to 2018). With respect to the entire study: Every patient began therapy in about 2014 and was given atezolizumab 1,200 mg intravenously every 3 weeks. About 85% of the roughly 29 patients were identified as males with urothelial cancer of bladder origin, and a prior smoking history was reported by 18 of 29 patients. An ECOG performance status of 0 or 1 was recorded for the patients, and 0 to 3 prior chemotherapy regimens had been received by the patients. Blood samples were analyzed 3 weeks after the start of treatment (second dose) and 6 weeks after the start of treatment. Blood samples gave a median of about 150,000 T cells and approximately 85,000 unique TCRs, with a median clonality of 0.080. An exploratory multi-omic analysis was conducted of the somatic, immune and clinical correlates of response to PD-L1 blockade with atezolizumab in urothelial cancer. Pretreatment tumor samples, along with matched peripheral blood collected serially before and after atezolizumab treatment, underwent TCR sequencing. Durable clinical benefit was defined as a progression-free survival longer than 6 months, and TCR features were additionally tested against progression-free survival and overall survival. Whole exome sequencing and RNA sequencing of pretreatment tumors were performed alongside TCR sequencing in the same patients. Nine patients reached durable clinical benefit, while 15 to 20 patients did not. Pretreatment blood TCR-seq was available for fewer than 30 patients, at least one posttreatment blood collection was obtained for about 25 patients, and tumor TCR-seq was available for about 25 patients.

Taken with the paper, the label for time point translates to: pretreatment peripheral blood. A total of under 35 patients with locally advanced or metastatic urothelial carcinoma, treated at Memorial Sloan Kettering on a trial protocol, made up the cohort. Peripheral blood mononuclear cells were collected pretreatment and during treatment, with between 1 and 8 total time points obtained per patient. The Qiagen DNeasy Blood extraction kit was used to purify genomic DNA from total PBMCs and tumor samples. PBMCs were collected pretreatment and during treatment and were isolated and stored as previously described. Overall study outcomes, separate from this receptor: Because of the small sample size (n ≈ 31) and the many exploratory analyses performed, the results are intended to be regarded as hypothesis-generating. Greater expansion of tumor-associated TCR clones in peripheral blood 3 weeks after the start of treatment was observed in patients with durable benefit (n ≈ 24, p = 0.022). Improved progression-free and overall survival was associated with having pretreatment peripheral blood TCR clonality below the median.

In the germline V gene, CDR1 corresponds to SGHNT and CDR2 to YENEEA. The V end gives up 5 bases and the J end 6 bases, leaving 9 bases in the junction not matched to a gene. Reading from cysteine to phenylalanine, the CDR3 counts 15 amino acids. Of the read, only the CDR3 DNA is kept; its 45 bases are in frame from base 1. The chain employs TRBV11-3 and TRBJ1-1; 10 bases in the middle match TRBD1. The specimen was PBMCs, collected around atezolizumab (anti-PD-L1) treatment. This clonotype was obtained from a man aged 60-69 years with urothelial cancer. The CDR3 reads as follows: CASSIRQGAEAEAFF. The DNA sequence follows: TGTGCCAGCAGCATAAGACAGGGGGCGGAAGCTGAAGCTTTCTTT.